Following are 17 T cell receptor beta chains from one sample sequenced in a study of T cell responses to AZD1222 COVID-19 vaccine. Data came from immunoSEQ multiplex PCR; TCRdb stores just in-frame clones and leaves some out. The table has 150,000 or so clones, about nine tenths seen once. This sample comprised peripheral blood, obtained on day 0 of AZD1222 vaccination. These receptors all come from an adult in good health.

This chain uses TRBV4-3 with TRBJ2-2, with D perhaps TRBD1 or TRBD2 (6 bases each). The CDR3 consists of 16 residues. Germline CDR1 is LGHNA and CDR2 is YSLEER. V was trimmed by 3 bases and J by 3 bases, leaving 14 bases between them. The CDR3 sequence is CASSQADRGDTGELFF. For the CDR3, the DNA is TGCGCCAGCAGCCAGGCGGATAGGGGGGACACCGGGGAGCTGTTTTTT.

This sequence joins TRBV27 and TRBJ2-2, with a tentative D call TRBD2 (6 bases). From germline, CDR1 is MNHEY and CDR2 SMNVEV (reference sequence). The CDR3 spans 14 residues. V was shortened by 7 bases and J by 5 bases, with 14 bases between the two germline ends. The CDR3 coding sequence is TGTGCCAGCAACCCGGGAGAAAGAACCGGGGAGCTGTTTTTT. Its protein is CASNPGERTGELFF.

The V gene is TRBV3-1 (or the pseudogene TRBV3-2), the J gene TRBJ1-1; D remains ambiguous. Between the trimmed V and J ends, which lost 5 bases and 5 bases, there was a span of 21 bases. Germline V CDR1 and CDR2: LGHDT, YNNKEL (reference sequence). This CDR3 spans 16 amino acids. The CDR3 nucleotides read TGTGCCAGCAGCTATCTACCGGGCCGAGGGTGGACTGAAGCTTTCTTT. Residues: CASSYLPGRGWTEAFF.

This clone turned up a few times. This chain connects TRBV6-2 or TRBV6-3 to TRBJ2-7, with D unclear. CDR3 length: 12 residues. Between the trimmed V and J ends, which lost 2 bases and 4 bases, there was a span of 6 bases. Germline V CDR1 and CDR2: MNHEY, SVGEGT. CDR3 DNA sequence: TGTGCCAGCAGTTACACCAAATACGAGCAGTACTTC. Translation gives CASSYTKYEQYF.

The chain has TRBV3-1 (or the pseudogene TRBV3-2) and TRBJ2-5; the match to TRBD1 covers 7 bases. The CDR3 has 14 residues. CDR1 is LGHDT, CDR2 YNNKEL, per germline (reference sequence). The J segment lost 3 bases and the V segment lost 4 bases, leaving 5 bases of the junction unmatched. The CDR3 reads CASSRRQGKETQYF. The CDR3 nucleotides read TGTGCCAGCAGCCGGCGACAGGGAAAAGAGACCCAGTACTTC.

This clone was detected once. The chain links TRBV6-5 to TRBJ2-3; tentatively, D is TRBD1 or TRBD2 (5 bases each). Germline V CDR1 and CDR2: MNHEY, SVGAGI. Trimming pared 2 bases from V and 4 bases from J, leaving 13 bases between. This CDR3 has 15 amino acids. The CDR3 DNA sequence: TGTGCCAGCAGTTACAGGGGCCGGGGCCCAGATACGCAGTATTTT. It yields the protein CASSYRGRGPDTQYF.

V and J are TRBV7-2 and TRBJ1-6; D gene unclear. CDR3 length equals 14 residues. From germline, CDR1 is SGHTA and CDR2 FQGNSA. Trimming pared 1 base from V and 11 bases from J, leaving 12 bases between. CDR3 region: CASSLGLTGAPLHF. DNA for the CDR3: TGTGCCAGCAGCTTAGGTTTGACCGGAGCACCCCTCCACTTT.

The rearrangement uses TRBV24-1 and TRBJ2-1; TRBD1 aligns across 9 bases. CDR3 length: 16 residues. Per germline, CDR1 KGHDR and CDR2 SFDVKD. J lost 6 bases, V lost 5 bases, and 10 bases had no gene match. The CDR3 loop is CATSVPPGTGINEQFF. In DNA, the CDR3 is TGTGCCACCAGTGTCCCTCCCGGGACAGGGATCAATGAGCAGTTCTTC.

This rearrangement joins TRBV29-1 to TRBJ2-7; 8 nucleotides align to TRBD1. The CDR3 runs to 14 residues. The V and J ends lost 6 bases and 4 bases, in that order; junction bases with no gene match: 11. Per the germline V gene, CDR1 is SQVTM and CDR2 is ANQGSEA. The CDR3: CSVQPFGQGYEQYF. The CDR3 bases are TGCAGCGTCCAACCTTTCGGACAGGGTTACGAGCAGTACTTC.

CDR3 residues: CASSTTGATQPQHF. In DNA, the CDR3 is TGTGCCAGCAGTACGACAGGGGCGACCCAGCCCCAGCATTTT. V and J are TRBV28 and TRBJ1-5, with TRBD1 matching 8 bases. The CDR3 loop spans 14 amino acids. The V and J ends lost 5 bases and 7 bases, in that order; junction bases with no gene match: 7. Germline CDR1 reads MDHEN; CDR2 reads SYDVKM. Combining the CDR3 with reference TRBV28 and TRBJ1-5 gives the whole variable domain DVKVTQSSRYLVKRTGEKVFLECVQDMDHENMFWYRQDPGLGLRLIYFSYDVKMKEKGDIPEGYSVSREKKERFSLILESASTNQTSMYLCASSTTGATQPQHFGDGTRLSIL.

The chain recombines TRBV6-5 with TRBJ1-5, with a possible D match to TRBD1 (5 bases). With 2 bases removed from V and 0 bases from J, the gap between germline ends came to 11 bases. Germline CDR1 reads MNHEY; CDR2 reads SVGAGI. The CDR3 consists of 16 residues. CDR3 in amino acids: CASSYRQTYSNQPQHF. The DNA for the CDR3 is TGTGCCAGCAGTTACAGACAGACCTATAGCAATCAGCCCCAGCATTTT.

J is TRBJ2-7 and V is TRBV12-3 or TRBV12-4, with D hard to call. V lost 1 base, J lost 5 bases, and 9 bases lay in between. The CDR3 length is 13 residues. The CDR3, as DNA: TGTGCCAGCAGTTTAGAGTCTGGGGACGAGCAGTACTTC. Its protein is CASSLESGDEQYF.

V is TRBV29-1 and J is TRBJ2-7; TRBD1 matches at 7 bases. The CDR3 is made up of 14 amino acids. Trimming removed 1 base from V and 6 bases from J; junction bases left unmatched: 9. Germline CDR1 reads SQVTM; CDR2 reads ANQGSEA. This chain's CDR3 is CSVEGAKGASEQYF. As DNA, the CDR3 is TGCAGCGTTGAAGGGGCGAAGGGGGCGAGCGAGCAGTACTTC.

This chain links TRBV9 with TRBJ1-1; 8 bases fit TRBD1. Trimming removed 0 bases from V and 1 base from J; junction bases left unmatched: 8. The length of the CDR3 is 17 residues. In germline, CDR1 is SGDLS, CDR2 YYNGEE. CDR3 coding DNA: TGTGCCAGCAGCGTAGAAGACAGGGGCTCTGGGAACACTGAAGCTTTCTTT. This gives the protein CASSVEDRGSGNTEAFF.

CDR3 nucleotide sequence: TGTGCCAGCAGCACACCGGGCTTAGGTTCCGGGAAACTGTTTTTT. Its translation is CASSTPGLGSGKLFF. The rearrangement links TRBV7-2 to TRBJ1-4, with D hard to call. V dropped 5 bases and J dropped 11 bases, with 21 bases sitting between them. The CDR3 is 15 amino acids. Germline V CDR1 and CDR2: SGHTA, FQGNSA.

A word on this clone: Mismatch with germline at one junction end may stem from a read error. The CDR3 bases are TGTGCCGGCAGCTTGGCGGTGTTAGGGTCACCCCTCCACTTT. Protein product: CAGSLAVLGSPLHF. The gene calls are TRBV11-2 and TRBJ1-6; D gene ambiguous. The CDR3 is 14 amino acids. Germline CDR1 and CDR2: SGHAT and FQNNGV.

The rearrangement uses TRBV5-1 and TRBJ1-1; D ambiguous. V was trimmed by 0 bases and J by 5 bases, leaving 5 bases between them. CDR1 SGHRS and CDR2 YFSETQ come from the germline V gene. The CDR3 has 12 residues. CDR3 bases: TGCGCCAGCAGCTTGGTTCCTACTGAAGCTTTCTTT. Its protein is CASSLVPTEAFF.